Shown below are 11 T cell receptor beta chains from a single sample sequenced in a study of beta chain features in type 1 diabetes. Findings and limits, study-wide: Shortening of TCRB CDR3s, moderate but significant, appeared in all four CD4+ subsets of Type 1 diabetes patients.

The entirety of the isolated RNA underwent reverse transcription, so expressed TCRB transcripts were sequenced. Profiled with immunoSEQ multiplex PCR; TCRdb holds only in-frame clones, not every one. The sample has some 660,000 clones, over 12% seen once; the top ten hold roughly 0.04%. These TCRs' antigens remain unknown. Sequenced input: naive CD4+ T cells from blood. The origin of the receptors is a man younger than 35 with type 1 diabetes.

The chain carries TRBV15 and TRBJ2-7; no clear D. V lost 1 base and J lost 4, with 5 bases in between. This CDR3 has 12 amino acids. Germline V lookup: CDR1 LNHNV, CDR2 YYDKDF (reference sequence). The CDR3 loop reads CATSRAAYEQYF. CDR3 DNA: TGTGCCACCAGCAGAGCGGCGTACGAGCAGTACTTC.

The CDR3 DNA sequence: TGTGCCAGCAGCTTAGTTAGCGGGAGACAGGGGAATGAGCAGTTCTTC. The encoded protein is CASSLVSGRQGNEQFF. The chain is built from TRBV7-2 and TRBJ2-1, with D perhaps matching TRBD2 (9 bases). V was pared by 1 base and J by 7 bases, with 17 bases between. CDR3 length: 16 residues. The germline V gene encodes CDR1 SGHTA and CDR2 FQGNSA.

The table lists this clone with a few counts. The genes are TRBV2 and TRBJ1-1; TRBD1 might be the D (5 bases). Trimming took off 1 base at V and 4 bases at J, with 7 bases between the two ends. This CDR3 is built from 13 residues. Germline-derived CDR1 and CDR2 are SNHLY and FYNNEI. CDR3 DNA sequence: TGTGCCAGCAGTGAAGGGGGGGGCACTGAAGCTTTCTTT. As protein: CASSEGGGTEAFF.

The CDR3: CASSEGQPQETQYF. CDR3 DNA: TGTGCCAGCAGTGAGGGACAGCCTCAAGAGACCCAGTACTTC. The chain employs TRBV25-1 and TRBJ2-5; 7 nucleotides agree with TRBD1. The junction had 3 bases not matched to a gene; V was cut back by 3 bases and J by 2 bases. The CDR3 runs to 14 residues. The germline gives CDR1 MGHDK, CDR2 SYGVNS.

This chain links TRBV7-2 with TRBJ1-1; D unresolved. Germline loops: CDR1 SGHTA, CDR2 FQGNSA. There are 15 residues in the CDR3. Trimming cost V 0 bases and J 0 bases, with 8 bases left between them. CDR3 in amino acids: CASSLAALMNTEAFF. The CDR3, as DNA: TGTGCCAGCAGCTTAGCCGCGCTAATGAACACTGAAGCTTTCTTT.

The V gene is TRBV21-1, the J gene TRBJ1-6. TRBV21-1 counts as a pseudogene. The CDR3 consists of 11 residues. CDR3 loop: CASSKGSPLHF. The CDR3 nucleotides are TGTGCCAGCAGCAAAGGTTCACCCCTCCACTTT.

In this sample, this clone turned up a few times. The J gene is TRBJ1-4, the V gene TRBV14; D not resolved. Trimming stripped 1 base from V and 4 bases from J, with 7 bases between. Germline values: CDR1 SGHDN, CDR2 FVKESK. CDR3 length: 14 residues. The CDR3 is CASSQAGNNEKLFF. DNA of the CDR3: TGTGCCAGCAGCCAAGCCGGGAATAATGAAAAACTGTTTTTT.

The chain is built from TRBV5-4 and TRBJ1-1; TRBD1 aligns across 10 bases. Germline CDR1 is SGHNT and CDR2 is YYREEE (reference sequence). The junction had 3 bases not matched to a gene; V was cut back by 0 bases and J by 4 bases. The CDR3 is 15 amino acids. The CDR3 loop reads CASSLVTGGGTEAFF. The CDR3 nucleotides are TGTGCCAGCAGCTTGGTGACAGGGGGCGGCACTGAAGCTTTCTTT.

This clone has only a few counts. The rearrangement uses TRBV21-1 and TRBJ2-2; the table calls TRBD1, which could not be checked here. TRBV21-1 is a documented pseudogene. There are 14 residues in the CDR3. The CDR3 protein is CATTGPKGAGELFF. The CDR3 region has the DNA TGTGCCACCACCGGCCCTAAGGGGGCCGGGGAGCTGTTTTTT.

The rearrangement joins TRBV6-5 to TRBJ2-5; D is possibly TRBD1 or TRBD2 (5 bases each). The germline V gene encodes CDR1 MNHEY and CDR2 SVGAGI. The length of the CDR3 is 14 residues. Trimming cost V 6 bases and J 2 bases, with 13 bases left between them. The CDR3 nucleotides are TGTGCCAGCAGCTACGGGACGCGGCAAGAGACCCAGTACTTC. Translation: CASSYGTRQETQYF.

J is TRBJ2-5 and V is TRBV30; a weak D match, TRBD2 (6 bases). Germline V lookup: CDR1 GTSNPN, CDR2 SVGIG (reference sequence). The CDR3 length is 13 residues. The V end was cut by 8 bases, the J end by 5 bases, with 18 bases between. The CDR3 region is CAAGFGGVETQYF. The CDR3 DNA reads TGTGCCGCCGGATTCGGGGGAGTGGAGACCCAGTACTTC.